Each of the 25 T cell receptor beta chains below was sequenced from the same sample in a study of blood T cell repertoires in COVID-19. The table came from immunoSEQ multiplex PCR; TCRdb's copy has only in-frame clones and leaves some out. The data show about 20,000 clones, approximately 91% seen once. The sequencing input was peripheral blood. The receptors derive from a human donor in a cohort sampled during active COVID-19. The donor label of this sample is uncertain.

This clone was seen a single time. The rearrangement links TRBV7-2 to TRBJ2-3, with 10 nucleotides matching TRBD2. The CDR3 is made up of 14 amino acids. Germline-derived CDR1 and CDR2 are SGHTA and FQGNSA. V was clipped by 6 bases and J by 6 bases; unmatched bases: 6. The CDR3 bases are TGTGCCAGCAGGGCCGGGACTAGCGCCGATACGCAGTATTTT. It is translated as CASRAGTSADTQYF.

The rearrangement links TRBV2 to TRBJ1-1; 9 bases are shared with TRBD1. Germline loops: CDR1 SNHLY, CDR2 FYNNEI. This CDR3 is 14 amino acids long. J was trimmed by 10 bases and V by 7 bases; bases with no gene match: 13. The CDR3 DNA reads as TGTGCCAGCATAAGAACAGGGGGCCCGCCGAGAGCTTTCTTT. It is translated as CASIRTGGPPRAFF.

This chain connects TRBV6-6 to TRBJ1-1; 7 bases fit TRBD1. Germline V CDR1 and CDR2: MNHNY, SVGAGI (reference sequence). This CDR3 region has 11 residues. Unmatched junction bases numbered 3, after V lost 7 bases and J lost 7 bases. For the CDR3, the DNA is TGTGCCAGCACCACAGGGGTTGAAGCTTTCTTT. It encodes CASTTGVEAFF.

The J gene is TRBJ1-2, the V gene TRBV16, with a possible D match to TRBD1 (5 bases). CDR1 and CDR2 (germline): KGHSY, FQNENV. This CDR3 has 15 amino acids. Trimming cost V 1 base and J 7 bases, with 16 bases left between them. CDR3 nucleotides: TGTGCCAGCAGCCAATTCCCCAGGGAGGGCGGTGGCTACACCTTC. This gives the protein CASSQFPREGGGYTF. Combining the CDR3 with reference TRBV16 and TRBJ1-2 gives the whole variable domain GEEVAQTPKHLVRGEGQKAKLYCAPIKGHSYVFWYQQVLKNEFKFLISFQNENVFDETGMPKERFSAKCLPNSPCSLEIQATKLEDSAVYFCASSQFPREGGGYTFGSGTRLTVV.

V is TRBV2 and J is TRBJ2-7; 8 positions agree with TRBD2. CDR1 and CDR2 (germline): SNHLY, FYNNEI. CDR3 size: 15 residues. V lost 2 bases to trimming and J lost 1 base; unmatched junction nucleotides: 4. CDR3 in DNA: TGTGCCAGCAGTGAATCGGCTAGCGGGTCCTACGAGCAGTACTTC. As protein: CASSESASGSYEQYF.

This clone was observed a few times. The chain links TRBV3-1 (or the pseudogene TRBV3-2) to TRBJ1-1; D gene unclear. V was pared by 1 base and J by 7 bases, with 10 bases between. The CDR3 spans 13 residues. In germline, CDR1 is LGHDT, CDR2 YNNKEL (reference sequence). CDR3 in amino acids: CASSQGSRYEAFF. In nucleotides, the CDR3 is TGTGCCAGCAGCCAAGGATCTAGGTATGAAGCTTTCTTT.

The chain links TRBV18 to TRBJ2-1, with 10 bases that match TRBD2. V was clipped by 3 bases and J by 10 bases; unmatched bases: 12. The germline CDR1 and CDR2 sequences are KGHSH and LQKENI. The CDR3 has 16 residues. CDR3 sequence reads: CASSPITQRGGGEQFF. CDR3 DNA sequence: TGTGCCAGCTCACCGATAACCCAGCGGGGGGGCGGGGAGCAGTTCTTC. Full variable domain (outside the CDR3, taken from reference TRBV18 and TRBJ2-1): NAGVMQNPRHLVRRRGQEARLRCSPMKGHSHVYWYRQLPEEGLKFMVYLQKENIIDESGMPKERFSAEFPKEGPSILRIQQVVRGDSAAYFCASSPITQRGGGEQFFGPGTRLTVL.

The chain employs TRBV11-3 and TRBJ2-2, with 8 bases aligning to TRBD1. V dropped 6 bases and J dropped 3; count of bases not matched to a gene: 9. Germline V gene data show CDR1 as SGHNT and CDR2 as YENEEA. The CDR3 sequence is 16 residues long. This CDR3 is CASRSPGQVDTGELFF. CDR3 sequence (DNA): TGTGCCAGCAGATCCCCGGGACAGGTGGACACCGGGGAGCTGTTTTTT.

The J gene is TRBJ2-4, the V gene TRBV5-4, with D possibly matching TRBD2 (7 bases). V was cut by 4 bases and J by 7 bases, with 15 bases left in between. The CDR3 is 14 amino acids. Germline loops: CDR1 SGHNT, CDR2 YYREEE (reference sequence). CDR3 amino acids: CASSVLGGRNIQYF. Here the CDR3 DNA reads TGTGCCAGCAGCGTGCTGGGGGGGCGGAACATTCAGTACTTC.

V is TRBV18 and J is TRBJ1-3, with a possible D match to TRBD1 (5 bases). Germline V gene lookup returns CDR1 KGHSH and CDR2 LQKENI. Trimming stripped 6 bases from V and 0 bases from J, with 9 bases between. This CDR3 is built from 14 residues. CDR3 in DNA: TGTGCCAGCTCGCCGACAGACTCTGGAAACACCATATATTTT. Its protein is CASSPTDSGNTIYF.

V gene TRBV19 combines with J gene TRBJ1-5, with 7 bases lining up with TRBD1. This CDR3 spans 16 amino acids. CDR1 and CDR2 (germline): LNHDA, SQIVND (reference sequence). Trimming cost V 7 bases and J 5 bases; bases outside gene matches: 14. CDR3 protein: CASTDGGRGKYQPQHF. The CDR3 coding sequence is TGTGCCAGTACTGATGGTGGCAGGGGGAAGTATCAGCCCCAGCATTTT.

This chain joins TRBV9 and TRBJ2-2; a possible D gene is TRBD2 (5 bases). CDR1 and CDR2 from the germline V gene are SGDLS and YYNGEE. The V end lost 0 bases, the J end lost 7 bases, and 10 bases lay between the germline ends. This CDR3 is built from 14 residues. This chain's CDR3 is CASSVDSGDGELFF. CDR3 nucleotide sequence: TGTGCCAGCAGCGTAGATTCCGGGGACGGGGAGCTGTTTTTT. The variable domain in full, with the rest retrieved from reference TRBV9 and TRBJ2-2, is DSGVTQTPKHLITATGQRVTLRCSPRSGDLSVYWYQQSLDQGLQFLIQYYNGEERAKGNILERFSAQQFPDLHSELNLSSLELGDSALYFCASSVDSGDGELFFGEGSRLTVL.

The chain carries TRBV5-1 and TRBJ2-7, with 10 bases identical to TRBD1. Losses at the gene ends were 4 bases for V and 6 bases for J; bases not matched to a gene: 13. Germline CDR1 is SGHRS and CDR2 is YFSETQ. The length of the CDR3 is 16 residues. CDR3 DNA sequence: TGCGCCAGCAGCCCTCTGGGACAGGGGAGATTCAGCGAGCAGTACTTC. Translating it yields CASSPLGQGRFSEQYF.

The CDR3 loop reads CASSSHREQDYGYTF. The CDR3 DNA follows: TGTGCCAGCAGCTCCCACAGGGAGCAGGACTATGGCTACACCTTC. The chain employs TRBV5-8 and TRBJ1-2; perhaps TRBD1 as D (6 bases). Germline V gene lookup returns CDR1 SGHTS and CDR2 YDEGEE. This CDR3 has 15 residues. Trimming removed 3 bases from V and 3 bases from J, with 15 bases in between. The full variable domain, with the rest looked up from reference TRBV5-8 and TRBJ1-2, is EAGVTQSPTHLIKTRGQQATLRCSPISGHTSVYWYQQALGLGLQFLLWYDEGEERNRGNFPPRFSGRQFPNYSSELNVNALELEDSALYLCASSSHREQDYGYTFGSGTRLTVV.

The J gene is TRBJ2-7, the V gene TRBV27; 11 bases map to TRBD1. V was clipped by 3 bases and J by 4 bases; unmatched bases: 5. The CDR3 sequence is 15 residues long. The V gene's germline CDR1 is MNHEY and CDR2 SMNVEV (reference sequence). Here the CDR3 reads CASSLRTGGLYEQYF. The DNA of the CDR3 is TGTGCCAGCAGTTTGAGGACAGGGGGCTTGTACGAGCAGTACTTC.

The CDR3 loop is CASSLRVETQYF. The CDR3 DNA sequence: TGTGCCAGCAGTTTGAGGGTGGAGACCCAGTACTTC. The V gene is TRBV28, the J gene TRBJ2-5; a possible D gene is TRBD2 (5 bases). CDR1 is MDHEN and CDR2 is SYDVKM in the germline V gene. Deletions cut 3 bases from V and 5 bases from J, with 7 bases between. The CDR3 is 12 amino acids.

V is TRBV27 and J is TRBJ2-7; tentative D call: TRBD2 (5 bases). The CDR3 sequence is 14 residues long. Trimming stripped 6 bases from V and 5 bases from J, with 17 bases between. Germline V gene data show CDR1 as MNHEY and CDR2 as SMNVEV (reference sequence). For the CDR3, the DNA is TGTGCCAGCAGGGGTCTTGGCGGGTCGGACGAGCAGTACTTC. This gives the protein CASRGLGGSDEQYF.

V usage is TRBV2 and J usage is TRBJ2-1, with 7 nucleotides matching TRBD2. V gave up 10 bases and J gave up 2 bases; unmatched junction bases: 11. Germline V lookup: CDR1 SNHLY, CDR2 FYNNEI. The CDR3 runs 15 residues. CDR3 protein: CATRRAGDPYNEQFF. CDR3 DNA sequence: TGTGCCACCAGGAGGGCGGGAGACCCCTACAATGAGCAGTTCTTC.

V gene TRBV2 combines with J gene TRBJ1-4, with 7 bases that match TRBD1. Germline assignment: CDR1 SNHLY and CDR2 FYNNEI. V trimming: 2 bases; J trimming: 6 bases; junction bases outside the gene matches: 6. The CDR3 contains 15 residues. The chain's CDR3 is CASSEISRGDEKLFF. CDR3 sequence (DNA): TGTGCCAGCAGTGAAATTAGCAGGGGGGATGAAAAACTGTTTTTT.

The chain links TRBV6-5 to TRBJ1-3; D unresolved. The CDR3 is made up of 14 amino acids. Trimming shortened V by 7 bases and J by 2 bases, and 12 bases separated the two germline ends. Germline V gene lookup returns CDR1 MNHEY and CDR2 SVGAGI. Here the CDR3 DNA reads TGTGCCAGCATTTCGGTCTCAACTGGAAACACCATATATTTT. Protein product: CASISVSTGNTIYF.

This chain connects TRBV21-1 to TRBJ2-7; TRBD2, the table's D call, lacks a check against the DNA. TRBV21-1 is termed a pseudogene. CDR3 length: 12 amino acids. The DNA for the CDR3 is TGTGCCAGCAGCCTGAAGGGCGGGGAGCAGTACTTC. This gives the protein CASSLKGGEQYF.

This chain uses TRBV7-2 with TRBJ2-5, with D possibly TRBD1 on 5 matching bases. Germline V lookup: CDR1 SGHTA, CDR2 FQGNSA. V lost 5 bases and J lost 5, with 18 bases in between. The CDR3 spans 15 residues. CDR3 coding DNA: TGTGCCAGCAGCGACAGACTGGGTGTAGGCGAGACCCAGTACTTC. Its translation: CASSDRLGVGETQYF. Looking up the rest from reference TRBV7-2 and TRBJ2-5 gives the full variable domain: GAGVSQSPSNKVTEKGKDVELRCDPISGHTALYWYRQSLGQGLEFLIYFQGNSAPDKSGLPSDRFSAERTGGSVSTLTIQRTQQEDSAVYLCASSDRLGVGETQYFGPGTRLLVL.

The chain combines TRBV19 with TRBJ2-1; D perhaps matches TRBD1 (6 bases). V was shortened by 4 bases and J by 4 bases, with 17 bases between the two germline ends. Germline assignment: CDR1 LNHDA and CDR2 SQIVND (reference sequence). The CDR3 runs to 16 residues. The CDR3 DNA sequence: TGTGCCAGTAGTACACCCCCACAGGGCGGATACAATGAGCAGTTCTTC. It encodes CASSTPPQGGYNEQFF.

In nucleotides, the CDR3 is TGCGCCAGCAGCCCGGGGGGTAGCGGGAGTTACAATGAGCAGTTCTTC. Encoded protein: CASSPGGSGSYNEQFF. The V gene is TRBV5-1, the J gene TRBJ2-1; 9 nucleotides agree with TRBD2. This CDR3 spans 16 amino acids. Per the germline V gene, CDR1 is SGHRS and CDR2 is YFSETQ. V shed 4 bases and J 4 bases; nucleotides not matched to a gene: 9.

This sequence joins TRBV29-1 and TRBJ2-7; 12 nucleotides match TRBD2. V lost 4 bases to trimming and J lost 4 bases; unmatched junction nucleotides: 5. The CDR3 is made up of 14 amino acids. The germline V gene has CDR1 SQVTM and CDR2 ANQGSEA. CDR3 sequence reads: CSVVLAGGRYEQYF. The CDR3 DNA sequence: TGCAGCGTTGTTCTAGCGGGAGGGCGGTACGAGCAGTACTTC.